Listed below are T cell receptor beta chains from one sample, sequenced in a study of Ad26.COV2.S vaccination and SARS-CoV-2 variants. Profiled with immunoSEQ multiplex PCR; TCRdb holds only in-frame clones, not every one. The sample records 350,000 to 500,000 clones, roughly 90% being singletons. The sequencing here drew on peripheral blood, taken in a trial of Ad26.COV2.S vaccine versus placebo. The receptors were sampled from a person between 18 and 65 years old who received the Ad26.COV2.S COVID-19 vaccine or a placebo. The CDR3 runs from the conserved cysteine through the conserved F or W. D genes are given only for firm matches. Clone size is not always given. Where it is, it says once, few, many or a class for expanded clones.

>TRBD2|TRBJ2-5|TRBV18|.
TGTGCCAGCTCACCCCGGGGACTAGCGGGAGTCAGAGAGACCCAGTACTTC
CASSPRGLAGVRETQYF
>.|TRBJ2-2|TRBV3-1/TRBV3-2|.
TGTGCCAGCAGCCAAGTTCAGACCGGGGAGCTGTTTTTT
CASSQVQTGELFF
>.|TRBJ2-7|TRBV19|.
TGTGCCAGTAGCAGGGGCTTTCGGGATGGAGGGGGCCCGCAGTACTTC
CASSRGFRDGGGPQYF
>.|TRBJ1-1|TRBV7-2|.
TGTGCCAGCAGCTTAGCGAACCTAAAGGGGGGCCACACTGAAGCTTTCTTT
CASSLANLKGGHTEAFF
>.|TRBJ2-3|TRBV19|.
TGTGCCAGTATGAGGACTAACACAGATACGCAGTATTTT
CASMRTNTDTQYF
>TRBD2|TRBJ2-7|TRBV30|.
TGTGCGCTGACTAGCGGGAGCGTCGAGCAGTACTTC
CALTSGSVEQYF
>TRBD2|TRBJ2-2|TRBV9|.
TGTGCCAGCAGCGTAGGAAGGACTAGCGGGAGGCGTGGGGAGCTGTTTTTT
CASSVGRTSGRRGELFF
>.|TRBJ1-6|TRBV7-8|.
TGTGCCAGCAGCTCAACTGGGACACCCCTGCCTAATTCACCCCTCCACTTT
CASSSTGTPLPNSPLHF
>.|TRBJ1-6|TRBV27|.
TGTGCCAGCTCCCTAGGGGAGAGAAATTCACCCCTCCACTTT
CASSLGERNSPLHF
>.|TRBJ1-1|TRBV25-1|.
TGTGCCAGCAGCTTCCCGGGACTCGGGAACACTGAAGCTTTCTTT
CASSFPGLGNTEAFF
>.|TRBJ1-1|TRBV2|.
TGTGCCAGCAGTGAAGCAGGGGGTGAAGCTTTCTTT
CASSEAGGEAFF
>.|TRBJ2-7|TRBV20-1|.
TGCAGTGCTAGTTCCGGGTTCGAGCAGTACTTC
CSASSGFEQYF
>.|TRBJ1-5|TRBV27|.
TGTGCCAGCAGCCCGATTGGGGGTAATCAGCCCCAGCATTTT
CASSPIGGNQPQHF
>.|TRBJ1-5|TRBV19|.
TGTGCCAGTACCCCGATCACGGGTGGCAATCAGCCCCAGCATTTT
CASTPITGGNQPQHF
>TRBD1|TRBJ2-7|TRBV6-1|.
TGTGCCAGCAGTGGAAGGGGGCGCTTGGCAATCCCCTACGAGCAGTACTTC
CASSGRGRLAIPYEQYF
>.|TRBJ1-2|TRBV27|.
TGTGCCAGCAGTTATGGGGGGACGGACTATGGCTACACCTTC
CASSYGGTDYGYTF
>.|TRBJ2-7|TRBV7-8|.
TGTGCCAGCACCCAGACTCTACACTACGAGCAGTACTTC
CASTQTLHYEQYF
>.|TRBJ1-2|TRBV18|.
TGTGCCAGCTCACCACGATTACAGTCGGGTGGCTACACCTTC
CASSPRLQSGGYTF
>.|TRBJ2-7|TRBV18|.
TGTGCCAGCTCACCACCTGGGGCCTACGAGCAGTACTTC
CASSPPGAYEQYF
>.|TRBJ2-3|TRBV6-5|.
TGTGCCAGCAGTTACTCTACGGGAGCAGGCACAGATACGCAGTATTTT
CASSYSTGAGTDTQYF
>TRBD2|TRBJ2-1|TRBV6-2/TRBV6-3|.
TGTGCCAGCAGTCTCCTGACTAGCGGGTTATACAATGAGCAGTTCTTC
CASSLLTSGLYNEQFF
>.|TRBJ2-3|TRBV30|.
TGTGCCTGGGGACAGGGAGGGAGAGATACGCAGTATTTT
CAWGQGGRDTQYF
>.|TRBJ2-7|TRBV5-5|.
TGTGCCAGCAGCCCCTCCGGACGAGGGAGGAGGGAGCAGTACTTC
CASSPSGRGRREQYF
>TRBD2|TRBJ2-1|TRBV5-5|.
TGTGCCAGCAGCCCAATAAGGACTAGCGGGAACTACAATGAGCAGTTCTTC
CASSPIRTSGNYNEQFF
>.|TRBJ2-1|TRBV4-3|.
TGCGCCAGCAGCCTTGGCGGGGGCAACTACAATGAGCAGTTCTTC
CASSLGGGNYNEQFF
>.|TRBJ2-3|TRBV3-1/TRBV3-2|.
TGTGCCAGCAGCCAAGTGTCGGGAGCTGCAGATACGCAGTATTTT
CASSQVSGAADTQYF
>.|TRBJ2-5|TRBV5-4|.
TGTGCCAGCAGCTTGTTGGCGGGTGCAGAGACCCAGTACTTC
CASSLLAGAETQYF
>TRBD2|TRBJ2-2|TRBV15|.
TGTGCCACCAGCAGAGCAATAGCGGGAACCGGGGAGCTGTTTTTT
CATSRAIAGTGELFF
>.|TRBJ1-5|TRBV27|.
TGTGCCAGCAGTACAAGGGTAAATCAGCCCCAGCATTTT
CASSTRVNQPQHF
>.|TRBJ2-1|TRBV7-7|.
TGTGCTAGCAGCTTGACCGTCGGGGACGGGGGTTACAATGAGCAGTTCTTC
CASSLTVGDGGYNEQFF
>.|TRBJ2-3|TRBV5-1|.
TGCGCCAGCAGCTTGGGAGGGGGATTTAGCACAGATACGCAGTATTTT
CASSLGGGFSTDTQYF
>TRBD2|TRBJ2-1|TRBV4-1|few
TGCGCCAGCAGCCAAGGGAATCTAGCGGGAGGTTCCTACAATGAGCAGTTCTTC
CASSQGNLAGGSYNEQFF
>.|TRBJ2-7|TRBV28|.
TGTGCCAGCGGAAAAGTCGGATACGAGCAGTACTTC
CASGKVGYEQYF
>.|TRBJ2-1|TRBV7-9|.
TGTGCCAGCAGCCTGTTAGGGGATACTACCAGCTCCTACAATGAGCAGTTCTTC
CASSLLGDTTSSYNEQFF
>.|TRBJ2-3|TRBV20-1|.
TGCAGTGCTAGTACAGGCAGCACAGATACGCAGTATTTT
CSASTGSTDTQYF
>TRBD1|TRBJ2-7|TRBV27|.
TGTGCCAGCAGTTGGGTGGGGACAGGGGGCTCCGAGCAGTACTTC
CASSWVGTGGSEQYF
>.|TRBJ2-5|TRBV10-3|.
TGTGCCATCACCCCGGGCCCCGGGTGGGAGACCCAGTACTTC
CAITPGPGWETQYF
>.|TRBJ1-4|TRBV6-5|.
TGTGCCAGCAGTTACCAGGGGACAACTAATGAAAAACTGTTTTTT
CASSYQGTTNEKLFF
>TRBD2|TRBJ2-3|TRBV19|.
TGTGCCAGTAGTATGTTCGGGGGGGAGGGCACAGATACGCAGTATTTT
CASSMFGGEGTDTQYF
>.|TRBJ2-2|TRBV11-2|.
TGTGCCAGCAGCTCTAGGGTCATCCTCGCCGGGGAGCTGTTTTTT
CASSSRVILAGELFF
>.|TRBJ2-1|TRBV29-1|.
TGCAGCGCCGAGGTCCCTAAACTTAACTCCTACAATGAGCAGTTCTTC
CSAEVPKLNSYNEQFF
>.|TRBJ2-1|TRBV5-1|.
TGCGCCAGTGCGCTAAAGAACGGGGGAGGCCCTCGCCGGTCCTACAATGAGCAGTTCTTC
CASALKNGGGPRRSYNEQFF
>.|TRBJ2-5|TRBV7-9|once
TGTGCCAGCAGCGTAGGCGGATACAGGGAGGAGACCCAGTACTTC
CASSVGGYREETQYF
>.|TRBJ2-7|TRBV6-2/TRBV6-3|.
TGTGCCAGCAGTTACGCGGTCGGGGCAGTTCGGTTCTACGAGCAGTACTTC
CASSYAVGAVRFYEQYF
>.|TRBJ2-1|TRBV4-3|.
TGCGCCAGCAGCCAAGAAAGAGGTTCCGGAAATGAGCAGTTCTTC
CASSQERGSGNEQFF
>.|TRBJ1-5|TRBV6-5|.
TGTGCCAGCAGTTACCTCAGGGGTGCGCCCCAGCATTTT
CASSYLRGAPQHF
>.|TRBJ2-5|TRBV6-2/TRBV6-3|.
TGTGCCAGCAGTTATCGGACAGCTACCTCAGAGACCCAGTACTTC
CASSYRTATSETQYF
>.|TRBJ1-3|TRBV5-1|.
TGCGCCAGCAGCTTGGGGGAGTCTGGAAACACCATATATTTT
CASSLGESGNTIYF
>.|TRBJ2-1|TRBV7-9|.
TGTGCCAGCAGCCAACAGGGGGGGAATGAGCAGTTCTTC
CASSQQGGNEQFF
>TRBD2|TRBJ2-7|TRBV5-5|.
TGTGCCAGCAACCTTTTGGCGGGAGGACTCTACGAGCAGTACTTC
CASNLLAGGLYEQYF
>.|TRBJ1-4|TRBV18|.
TGTGCCAGCTCAACCCTGCGGGGTGAAAAACTGTTTTTT
CASSTLRGEKLFF
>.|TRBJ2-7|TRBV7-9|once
TGTGCCAGCAGTTTCAGGGCCTCCTACGAGCAGTACTTC
CASSFRASYEQYF
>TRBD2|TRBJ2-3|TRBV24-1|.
TGTGCCACCAGTGATGGGACTAGCGGGAGGAATACGCAGTATTTT
CATSDGTSGRNTQYF
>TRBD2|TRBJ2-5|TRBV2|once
TGTGCCAGCAGTGAAGTAGTACTAGCGGGGCAAAATCAAGAGACCCAGTACTTC
CASSEVVLAGQNQETQYF
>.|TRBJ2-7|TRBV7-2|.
TGTGCCAGCAGCCCAGACCTCTACGAGCAGTACTTC
CASSPDLYEQYF